This is a list of T cell receptor beta chains from one sample in a study of CD8 T cells in ankylosing spondylitis. TCRdb analysed the 5' RACE reads with MiXCR anew, one entry per CDR3 protein. The sample records 250,000 to 350,000 distinct CDR3 sequences, 20% being singletons. Sequenced input: blood, either unsorted or a sorted T cell fraction (not recorded which). These receptors all come from a female donor with ankylosing spondylitis or in good health (not recorded which). Each CDR3 is given with its conserved first and last residue. D genes are given only for firm matches. Expanded clones are given a class, and other clones once, few, many or no size at all.

J gene | CDR3 length | V gene | clone size | D gene | CDR3 protein | CDR3 DNA
TRBJ1-5 | 15 | TRBV20-1 | few | NA | CSASSLTVGYQPQHF | TGCAGTGCTAGCTCCCTGACAGTCGGGTATCAGCCCCAGCATTTT
TRBJ2-3 | 13 | TRBV19 | NA | NA | CATCRDFTDTQYF | TGTGCCACCTGTCGGGACTTCACAGATACGCAGTATTTT
TRBJ2-1 | 16 | TRBV24-1 | many | TRBD2 | CATSGAKGGRSDEQFF | TGTGCCACCAGTGGGGCAAAGGGCGGGAGAAGCGATGAGCAGTTCTTC
TRBJ2-1 | 15 | TRBV7-9 | NA | NA | CASSSGLPGDNEQFF | TGTGCCAGCAGCTCGGGACTCCCAGGCGACAATGAGCAGTTCTTC
TRBJ2-1 | 15 | TRBV10-3 | few | TRBD2 | CAISPLAGAYNEQFF | TGTGCCATCAGTCCCCTAGCGGGAGCCTACAATGAGCAGTTCTTC
TRBJ2-1 | 13 | TRBV25-1 | NA | NA | CASSEYRDNEQFF | TGTGCCAGCAGTGAATACAGAGACAATGAGCAGTTCTTC
TRBJ1-4 | 12 | TRBV29-1 | NA | NA | CSVGGGPEKLFF | TGCAGCGTTGGCGGGGGACCTGAAAAACTGTTTTTT
TRBJ2-2 | 16 | TRBV3-1 | NA | TRBD2 | CASSRHRTSSPGELFF | TGTGCCAGCAGCCGCCATCGGACTAGTTCTCCCGGGGAGCTGTTTTTT
TRBJ2-5 | 16 | TRBV6-1 | few | TRBD2 | CASTLGGLASTETQYF | TGTGCCAGCACCCTTGGGGGACTAGCCTCGACAGAGACCCAGTACTTC
TRBJ2-4 | 15 | TRBV20-1 | many | TRBD2 | CSAAYTSGRENIQYF | TGCAGTGCTGCCTACACTAGCGGGAGAGAAAACATTCAGTACTTC
TRBJ2-5 | 14 | TRBV5-4 | NA | TRBD2 | CASSPGTSGGNHPF | TGTGCCAGCAGCCCGGGGACTAGCGGCGGGAACCACCCCTTC
TRBJ1-3 | 13 | TRBV29-1 | few | NA | CSYATLSGNTIYF | TGCAGCTATGCTACCCTCTCTGGAAACACCATATATTTT
TRBJ2-7 | 13 | TRBV25-1 | NA | NA | CASSVGEPYEQYF | TGTGCCAGCAGTGTTGGGGAACCCTACGAGCAGTACTTC
TRBJ2-3 | 12 | TRBV4-3 | NA | NA | CASSQDLDTQYF | TGCGCCAGCAGCCAAGATTTGGATACGCAGTATTTT
TRBJ1-1 | 15 | TRBV20-1 | few | NA | CSARAGSAGNTEAFF | TGCAGTGCTAGAGCAGGTTCTGCAGGGAACACTGAAGCTTTCTTT
TRBJ2-7 | 13 | TRBV20-1 | many | NA | CSARGRLSYEQYF | TGCAGTGCTAGAGGCAGACTTAGCTACGAGCAGTACTTC
TRBJ2-2 | 14 | TRBV6-1 | NA | TRBD2 | CATQAGINTGELFF | TGTGCCACCCAAGCGGGAATCAACACCGGGGAGCTGTTTTTT
TRBJ1-5 | 16 | TRBV20-1 | NA | NA | CSARDQGEAGNQPQHF | TGCAGTGCTAGAGATCAAGGAGAGGCAGGCAATCAGCCCCAGCATTTT
TRBJ1-2 | 14 | TRBV20-1 | NA | NA | CSADRSGRMDGYTF | TGCAGTGCTGACAGGAGCGGCAGAATGGACGGCTACACCTTC
TRBJ2-1 | 13 | TRBV7-9 | NA | NA | CASSTPSANEQFF | TGTGCCAGCAGCACACCCTCCGCCAATGAGCAGTTCTTC
TRBJ2-7 | 15 | TRBV7-2 | few | NA | CASSFRTGDLYEQYF | TGTGCCAGCAGCTTCCGGACGGGAGATCTCTACGAGCAGTACTTC